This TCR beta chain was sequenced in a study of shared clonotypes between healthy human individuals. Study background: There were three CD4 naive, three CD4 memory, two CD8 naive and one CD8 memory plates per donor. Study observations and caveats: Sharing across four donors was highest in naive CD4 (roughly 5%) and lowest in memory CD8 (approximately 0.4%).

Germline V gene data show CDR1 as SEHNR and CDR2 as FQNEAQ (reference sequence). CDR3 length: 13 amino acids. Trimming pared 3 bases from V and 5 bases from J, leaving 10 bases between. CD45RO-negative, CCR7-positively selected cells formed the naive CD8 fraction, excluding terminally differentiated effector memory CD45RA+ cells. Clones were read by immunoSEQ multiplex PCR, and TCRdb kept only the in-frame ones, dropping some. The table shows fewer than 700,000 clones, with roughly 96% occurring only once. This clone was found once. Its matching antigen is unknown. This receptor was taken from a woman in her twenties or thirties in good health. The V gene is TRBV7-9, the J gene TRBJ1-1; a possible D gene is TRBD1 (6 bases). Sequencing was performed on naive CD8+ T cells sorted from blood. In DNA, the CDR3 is TGTGCCAGCAGCTTTGGGGGGCGGACTGAAGCTTTCTTT. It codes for CASSFGGRTEAFF.